This note documents a single T cell receptor (beta chain) sequence. This sample is part of a study of T-cell reconstitution after alpha-beta-depleted transplantation in children. This sample's TCRbeta library carried unique molecular identifier barcodes. TCRdb itself ran the PCR reads through MiXCR, one entry per CDR3 protein. The data hold a few hundred thousand distinct CDR3 sequences, with approximately 11% observed a single time. Trimming took 1 base from V and 9 from J; bases not matched to a gene: 7. This CDR3 is built from 15 residues. Germline CDR1 reads MGHRA; CDR2 reads YSYEKL. J is TRBJ2-1 and V is TRBV4-1; 9 nucleotides line up with TRBD2. This sample comprised PBMCs from the stem cell graft donor, obtained from the stem cell graft. The clonotype comes from a human donor who donated a stem cell graft to a child with acute myeloid leukemia. This CDR3 reads CASSQAPGTSFEQFF. CDR3 in DNA: TGCGCCAGCAGCCAAGCCCCCGGGACTAGCTTTGAGCAGTTCTTC.